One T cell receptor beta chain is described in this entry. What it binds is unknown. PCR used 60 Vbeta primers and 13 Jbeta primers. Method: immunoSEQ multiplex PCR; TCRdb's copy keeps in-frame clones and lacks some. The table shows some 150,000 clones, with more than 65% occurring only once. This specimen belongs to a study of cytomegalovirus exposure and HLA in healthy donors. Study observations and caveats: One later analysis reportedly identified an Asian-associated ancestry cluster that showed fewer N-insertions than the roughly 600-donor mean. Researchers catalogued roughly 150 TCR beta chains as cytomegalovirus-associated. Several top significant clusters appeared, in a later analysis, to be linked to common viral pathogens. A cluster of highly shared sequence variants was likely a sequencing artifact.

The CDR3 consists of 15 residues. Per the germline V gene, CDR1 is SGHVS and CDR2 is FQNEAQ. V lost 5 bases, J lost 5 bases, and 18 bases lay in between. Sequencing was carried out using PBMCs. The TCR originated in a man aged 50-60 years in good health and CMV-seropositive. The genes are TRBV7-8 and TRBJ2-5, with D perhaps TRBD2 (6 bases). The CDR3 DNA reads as TGTGCCAGCAGCCTATTTCCGGGGGTAGGCGAGACCCAGTACTTC. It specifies CASSLFPGVGETQYF.